Below, 25 T cell receptor beta chains from the same sample are listed, as sequenced in a study of regulatory T cells in long-lasting Graves disease. Specified time point: persistent/refractory GD, antithyroid drugs over 5 years with positive TRAb. Extracted RNA from PBMCs served as the source of the TCR library. Arm-PCR with iRepertoire HTBI primers amplified the CDR3 regions for these TCR beta libraries. Using its own MiXCR run on the multiplex PCR reads, TCRdb lists one record per CDR3 protein. The sample holds 400,000 to 500,000 distinct CDR3 sequences; roughly 21% are singletons and the top ten take about 7%. This specimen consisted of peripheral blood mononuclear cells (PBMCs), obtained when the disease was refractory, from a patient treated with antithyroid drugs. The origin of the receptors is a female donor with Graves disease.

This clonotype was observed once. No conserved phenylalanine or tryptophan is present at the end of the CDR3, so a read error is the likely explanation. The gene calls are TRBV27 and TRBJ2-5, with TRBD2 as a possible D gene (5 bases). The CDR3 covers 13 residues. Germline CDR1 is MNHEY and CDR2 is SMNVEV (reference sequence). Between the trimmed V and J ends, which lost 8 bases and 4 bases, there was a span of 14 bases. DNA of the CDR3: TGTGCCAGCGGGGAGTTAGAGGGAGAGACCCAGTACTCC. It yields the protein CASGELEGETQYS.

This clonotype was seen at least ten times. The chain uses TRBV2 and TRBJ2-2, with 10 bases fitting TRBD2. Germline V gene sequence: CDR1 SNHLY, CDR2 FYNNEI. The J segment lost 1 base and the V segment lost 7 bases, leaving 3 bases of the junction unmatched. The CDR3 is 15 residues long. The chain's CDR3 is CASTASGGNTGELFF. CDR3 bases: TGTGCCAGCACAGCTAGCGGGGGGAACACCGGGGAGCTGTTTTTT.

Turning to this clonotype: Only one base separates this from a far larger clonotype, so it likely reflects a read error. V usage is TRBV27 and J usage is TRBJ2-2, with D perhaps matching TRBD1 or TRBD2 (5 bases each). V lost 4 bases, J lost 5 bases, and 11 bases lay in between. The CDR3 contains 14 residues. CDR1 is MNHEY and CDR2 is SMNVEV in the germline V gene (reference sequence). CDR3 nucleotide sequence: TGTGCCAGCAGTTCGCAGGGAGAGACCGGGGAGCTGTTTTTT. Protein sequence: CASSSQGETGELFF.

For this clonotype: A clone one base away is much larger, so this may be a read error. This chain links TRBV6-5 with TRBJ2-7, with a weak D call TRBD1 (5 bases). Trimming pared 4 bases from V and 0 bases from J, leaving 19 bases between. The V gene's germline CDR1 is MNHEY and CDR2 SVGAGI. This CDR3 comprises 17 residues. DNA of the CDR3: TGTGCCAGCAGTTCAAGGGCTTTGATAGGGGTCTCCTACGAGCAGTACTTC. This encodes CASSSRALIGVSYEQYF.

This clonotype was seen many times. The J gene is TRBJ2-7, the V gene TRBV10-3; no definite D call. This CDR3 spans 14 amino acids. V lost 8 bases and J 5 bases, leaving 19 bases between the germline ends. The germline CDR1 and CDR2 sequences are ENHRY and SYGVKD. The CDR3 here is CAIRVLDTNHEQYF. CDR3 sequence (DNA): TGTGCCATCCGCGTCTTAGACACCAACCACGAGCAGTACTTC.

On this clonotype itself: One junction end does not reproduce the germline sequence, and a read error may be involved. J is TRBJ1-5 and V is TRBV7-8; TRBD1 might be the D (5 bases). CDR3 length equals 15 residues. CDR1 is SGHVS and CDR2 is FQNEAQ in the germline V gene. CDR3 protein: CASSWNRDPNRPQHF. In DNA, the CDR3 is TGTGCCAGCAGCTGGAACCGGGACCCTAATCGGCCCCAGCATTTT.

This clonotype has ten or more counts. The rearrangement uses TRBV28 and TRBJ1-1, with D tentatively TRBD1 (5 bases). The germline CDR1 and CDR2 sequences are MDHEN and SYDVKM. Trimming pared 4 bases from V and 5 bases from J, leaving 14 bases between. This CDR3 comprises 14 residues. The CDR3: CASSWRGGGTEAFF. The DNA for the CDR3 is TGTGCCAGCAGTTGGAGGGGCGGTGGGACTGAAGCTTTCTTT.

The rearrangement links TRBV12-3 or TRBV12-4 to TRBJ2-2, with 8 bases that match TRBD2. There are 17 residues in the CDR3. Trimming removed 1 base from V and 3 bases from J; junction bases left unmatched: 7. The CDR3 reads CASSLGSGTSHTGELFF. The CDR3 DNA sequence: TGTGCCAGCAGTTTAGGATCCGGGACTAGTCACACCGGGGAGCTGTTTTTT.

There are a few counts of this clonotype. The V call is TRBV14, the J call TRBJ1-3; D possibly corresponds to TRBD1 (6 bases). Between the trimmed V and J ends, which lost 3 bases and 5 bases, there was a span of 8 bases. CDR3 size: 13 residues. Germline V lookup: CDR1 SGHDN, CDR2 FVKESK. CDR3 in DNA: TGTGCCAGCAGCCAGGGGGCAAGAAACACCATATATTTT. This encodes CASSQGARNTIYF.

The chain uses TRBV6-2 or TRBV6-3 and TRBJ2-1; 9 bases match TRBD2. Germline V gene sequence: CDR1 MNHEY, CDR2 SVGEGT. Trimming cost V 2 bases and J 10 bases; bases outside gene matches: 9. This CDR3 comprises 15 residues. Here the CDR3 reads CASSYGAGGRAEQFF. CDR3 sequence (DNA): TGTGCCAGCAGTTACGGAGCGGGAGGTCGGGCCGAGCAGTTCTTC.

This clonotype was picked up many times. This chain connects TRBV2 to TRBJ2-2; 9 bases align to TRBD2. The ends lost 4 bases at V and 4 bases at J; junction bases unmatched: 4. Germline V gene lookup returns CDR1 SNHLY and CDR2 FYNNEI. The CDR3 has 15 amino acids. The CDR3 nucleotides are TGTGCCAGCAGTGGTAAAGCGGGAGGCACCGGGGAGCTGTTTTTT. This codes for CASSGKAGGTGELFF.

In this sample, this clonotype turned up many times. The V call is TRBV12-5, the J call TRBJ2-6; no reliable D call. Germline V gene lookup returns CDR1 LGHNT and CDR2 FRNRAP. V was clipped by 5 bases and J by 4 bases, with 12 bases between them. The CDR3 is 15 amino acids. The CDR3 spells CASGADVGGANVLTF. DNA for the CDR3: TGTGCTAGTGGTGCCGACGTCGGCGGGGCCAACGTCCTGACTTTC. Combining the CDR3 with reference TRBV12-5 and TRBJ2-6 gives the whole variable domain DARVTQTPRHKVTEMGQEVTMRCQPILGHNTVFWYRQTMMQGLELLAYFRNRAPLDDSGMPKDRFSAEMPDATLATLKIQPSEPRDSAVYFCASGADVGGANVLTFGAGSRLTVL.

This clonotype has a single count. This chain uses TRBV18 with TRBJ1-4; D remains unclear. The V gene lost 2 bases and the J gene lost 0 bases, with 13 bases spanning the gap. Germline CDR1 reads KGHSH; CDR2 reads LQKENI. The CDR3 spans 17 residues. CDR3 loop: CASSPREAVATNEKLFF. CDR3 coding DNA: TGTGCCAGCTCACCAAGAGAGGCGGTTGCAACTAATGAAAAACTGTTTTTT. Full variable domain (missing parts from reference TRBV18 and TRBJ1-4): NAGVMQNPRHLVRRRGQEARLRCSPMKGHSHVYWYRQLPEEGLKFMVYLQKENIIDESGMPKERFSAEFPKEGPSILRIQQVVRGDSAAYFCASSPREAVATNEKLFFGSGTQLSVL.

Points on this clonotype: A much larger clone differs by one base, so this may be a read error. The rearrangement joins TRBV6-5 to TRBJ2-5, with a possible D match to TRBD2 (6 bases). CDR1 and CDR2 from the germline V gene are MNHEY and SVGAGI. The CDR3 has 16 amino acids. Trimming removed 0 bases from V and 5 bases from J, with 16 bases in between. CDR3 sequence (DNA): TGTGCCAGCAGTTACTCGGCGACTAGTATGGAGGAGACCCAGTACTTC. It is translated as CASSYSATSMEETQYF.

This clonotype was found many times. In DNA, the CDR3 is TGTGCCAGCAACCCTCGGGGAGGGTACTATGGCTACACCTTC. Protein sequence: CASNPRGGYYGYTF. The chain recombines TRBV6-1 with TRBJ1-2; D remains ambiguous. The CDR3 length is 14 residues. Trimming removed 7 bases at V and 3 bases at J, with 15 bases between. CDR1 and CDR2 from the germline V gene are MNHNS and SASEGT.

The chain couples TRBV7-2 to TRBJ1-2; 7 positions match TRBD1. Germline lookup yields CDR1 SGHTA and CDR2 FQGNSA. CDR3 length equals 15 residues. Germline trimming cut 5 bases from V and 3 bases from J; bases unmatched to any gene: 9. The CDR3, as DNA: TGTGCCAGCAGCCCCGAGGGACAGACCTACTATGGCTACACCTTC. It yields the protein CASSPEGQTYYGYTF.

There are many counts of this clonotype. The chain carries TRBV3-1 and TRBJ1-2; unclear D gene. CDR3 length equals 13 residues. V lost 5 bases and J 3 bases, leaving 10 bases between the germline ends. Germline values: CDR1 LGHDT, CDR2 YNNKEL (reference sequence). CDR3 region: CASSYYNDYGYTF. The CDR3 nucleotides are TGTGCCAGCAGCTACTACAATGACTATGGCTACACCTTC.

This clonotype has just a few counts. J is TRBJ1-1 and V is TRBV5-1, with D perhaps matching TRBD1 (5 bases). CDR3 size: 13 residues. The V and J ends lost 5 bases and 11 bases respectively, with 19 bases between them. The germline V gene has CDR1 SGHRS and CDR2 YFSETQ. The CDR3 spells CASSPGTAVKAFF. The CDR3 coding sequence is TGCGCCAGCAGTCCCGGGACGGCTGTGAAGGCTTTCTTT.

This clonotype was observed many times. V gene TRBV7-2 combines with J gene TRBJ1-5; D remains ambiguous. V gave up 1 base and J gave up 1 base, with 8 bases separating them. CDR3 length equals 15 residues. Germline CDR1 reads SGHTA; CDR2 reads FQGNSA. CDR3 coding DNA: TGTGCCAGCAGCTTAGGCTCAAGGAGCAATCAGCCCCAGCATTTT. Its translation: CASSLGSRSNQPQHF.

This clonotype was observed a few times. The rearrangement links TRBV20-1 to TRBJ1-4, with D perhaps matching TRBD1 (6 bases). The CDR3 has 16 amino acids. V shed 2 bases and J shed 6 bases, with 19 bases lying between them. In germline, CDR1 is DFQATT, CDR2 SNEGSKA (reference sequence). The CDR3 spells CSARPLSGTSYEKLFF. CDR3 coding DNA: TGCAGTGCTAGACCTCTTTCCGGGACATCTTATGAAAAACTGTTTTTT.

Of note for this clonotype: With a much larger clone just one base away, this may be a read error. The V gene is TRBV7-8, the J gene TRBJ2-7, with D unclear. CDR3 length: 17 residues. Germline CDR1 SGHVS, CDR2 FQNEAQ. CDR3 bases: TGTGCCAGCAGCTTAGACGCTTGGTACAGAAAGGGCTACGAGCAGTGCTTC. It translates to CASSLDAWYRKGYEQCF.

CDR3 coding DNA: TGTGCCAGTAGTACGGGACCGGGCGGTGAGCAGTTCTTC. Residues: CASSTGPGGEQFF. V gene TRBV19 combines with J gene TRBJ2-1; D is tentatively TRBD1 or TRBD2 (5 bases each). V lost 4 bases and J 9 bases, leaving 13 bases between the germline ends. Germline V gives CDR1 LNHDA, CDR2 SQIVND (reference sequence). The CDR3 has 13 amino acids. Full variable domain (rest looked up from reference TRBV19 and TRBJ2-1): DGGITQSPKYLFRKEGQNVTLSCEQNLNHDAMYWYRQDPGQGLRLIYYSQIVNDFQKGDIAEGYSVSREKKESFPLTVTSAQKNPTAFYLCASSTGPGGEQFFGPGTRLTVL.

V gene TRBV6-2 or TRBV6-3 combines with J gene TRBJ2-7; no firm D call. V dropped 2 bases and J dropped 2 bases, with 13 bases sitting between them. The CDR3 has 15 amino acids. Germline lookup yields CDR1 MNHEY and CDR2 SVGEGT. The CDR3 sequence is CASSYVTATPYEQYF. In nucleotides, the CDR3 is TGTGCCAGCAGTTACGTAACAGCGACCCCCTACGAGCAGTACTTC.

This clonotype was seen a few times. The chain links TRBV12-3 or TRBV12-4 to TRBJ2-1; D uncertain. Trimming took off 8 bases at V and 3 bases at J, with 11 bases between the two ends. The CDR3 extends over 13 amino acids. The CDR3 protein is CASAAVLYNEQFF. The CDR3 DNA reads TGTGCCAGCGCCGCGGTACTCTACAATGAGCAGTTCTTC.

This clonotype was counted only a few times. The CDR3 loop is CASSNYYEQYF. In nucleotides, the CDR3 is TGTGCCAGTAGTAACTACTACGAGCAGTACTTC. The chain recombines TRBV19 with TRBJ2-7, with D uncertain. Germline CDR1 reads LNHDA; CDR2 reads SQIVND (reference sequence). CDR3 length: 11 amino acids. V lost 4 bases to trimming and J lost 3 bases, with 4 bases between them.